These 5 T cell receptor beta chains came from one sample sequenced in a study of beta chain features in type 1 diabetes. Notes on the study in general: Moderately but significantly shorter TCRB CDR3s were found in Type 1 diabetes patients in all four CD4+ subsets.

Their target antigens are unknown. Sequenced material consisted of expressed TCRB transcripts (all of the isolated RNA was reverse transcribed). The repertoire was sequenced with immunoSEQ multiplex PCR; TCRdb's copy has only in-frame clones and lacks some. The data contain around 300,000 clones, approximately 16% of them singletons. Sequenced input: naive CD4+ T cells from blood. These receptor sequences come from a man in his late teens or twenties with type 1 diabetes.

V usage is TRBV6-1 and J usage is TRBJ2-4, with D perhaps TRBD2 (6 bases). This CDR3 spans 15 amino acids. Germline V CDR1 and CDR2: MNHNS, SASEGT. V lost 7 bases and J 6 bases, leaving 19 bases between the germline ends. CDR3 DNA: TGTGCCAGCATGGAAGGGACGGCGGGGCCAAACATTCAGTACTTC. Amino acids: CASMEGTAGPNIQYF.

This clone showed up just a few times. The chain combines TRBV5-4 with TRBJ2-3; D is possibly TRBD2 (5 bases). Trimming left V 4 bases short and J 0 bases short, with 9 bases between. This CDR3 is 14 amino acids long. Looked up from germline, CDR1 is SGHNT and CDR2 is YYREEE (reference sequence). CDR3 DNA: TGTGCCAGCAGCGTGAGCGGAAGCACAGATACGCAGTATTTT. This translates into CASSVSGSTDTQYF.

This clone was counted a few times. V is TRBV2 and J is TRBJ2-1; D call uncertain. Trimming took 7 bases from V and 1 from J, leaving 11 bases between them. The germline V gene encodes CDR1 SNHLY and CDR2 FYNNEI. This CDR3 has 14 residues. The CDR3 nucleotides are TGTGCCAGCAATACCCCGACATCCTACAATGAGCAGTTCTTC. Translated: CASNTPTSYNEQFF.

The CDR3 nucleotides read TGTGCCAGCAGCCAATCTAGCGGGAAATACTACAATGAGCAGTTCTTC. Translating it yields CASSQSSGKYYNEQFF. The chain employs TRBV28 and TRBJ2-1; TRBD2 matches 9 bases. Germline values: CDR1 MDHEN, CDR2 SYDVKM. The CDR3 spans 16 residues. Unmatched junction bases numbered 9, after V lost 6 bases and J lost 3 bases. The full variable domain, with the rest looked up from reference TRBV28 and TRBJ2-1, is DVKVTQSSRYLVKRTGEKVFLECVQDMDHENMFWYRQDPGLGLRLIYFSYDVKMKEKGDIPEGYSVSREKKERFSLILESASTNQTSMYLCASSQSSGKYYNEQFFGPGTRLTVL.

The rearrangement uses TRBV15 and TRBJ1-3; a weak D match, TRBD1 (5 bases). Germline V lookup: CDR1 LNHNV, CDR2 YYDKDF (reference sequence). V lost 5 bases and J 0 bases, leaving 11 bases between the germline ends. This CDR3 comprises 15 residues. DNA of the CDR3: TGTGCCACCAGCGCGGGACCGGGCTCTGGAAACACCATATATTTT. It specifies CATSAGPGSGNTIYF.